The T cell receptor beta chain under discussion was sequenced for a study of identical twins. cDNA molecules carried unique molecular identifiers, and template switching added a universal primer site. TCRdb re-called the 5' RACE reads through MiXCR, storing one row per CDR3 protein. The sample comprises roughly 490,000 distinct CDR3 sequences, 13% to 15% of which are singletons, and approximately 0.9% rests with the top ten. General study points: Zero-insertion findings could be partly confounded by invariant cells (MAIT and iNKT cells).

This clonotype was detected ten times or more. Its antigen is undetermined. V shed 5 bases and J shed 7 bases, with 12 bases lying between them. From germline, CDR1 is SGHVS and CDR2 FQNEAQ. This CDR3 contains 13 residues. This sample also belongs to another study, concerning yellow fever vaccine responses in identical twins.

This chain connects TRBV7-8 to TRBJ2-1, with D unresolved. This sequence originates from a woman between 18 and 29 years old in good health. The sequenced sample consisted of CD4+ T cells sorted from blood. CDR3 nucleotide sequence: TGTGCCAGCAGCGTGGACCTTAATAATGAGCAGTTCTTC. This encodes CASSVDLNNEQFF.